This T cell receptor beta chain stems from a study of monozygotic twins with inflammatory bowel disease. Regarding this clonotype: Its antigen is not identified.

The CDR3 totals 15 residues. Looked up from germline, CDR1 is SGHRS and CDR2 is YFSETQ. Per donor, under 3 ml of blood was collected and frozen. General study findings and limits: Relative to healthy twins, IBD patients had fewer clonotypes in common with others, a gap that was especially apparent with disease activity. Backing was not found for a single strong signal or clonotype associated with IBD.

TCRdb re-analyzed the 5' RACE reads; it lists each CDR3 protein once, without DNA. Its clone listing holds 140,000 to 150,000 distinct CDR3 sequences. The specimen sequenced was blood. The receptor comes from a human donor with ulcerative colitis or Crohn's disease, or a healthy co-twin of an affected twin (not recorded which). The chain has TRBV5-1 and TRBJ2-7; the D call of TRBD2 rests on TCRdb alone, since no DNA is present to check it. The CDR3 spells CASSLGVAGLYEQYF.